These 21 T cell receptor beta chains were all obtained from the same sample, sequenced in a study of OX40 agonist ivuxolimab in advanced cancers. Data came from immunoSEQ multiplex PCR; TCRdb stores just in-frame clones and leaves some out. The sample shows around 50,000 clones, approximately 80% of them seen only once. Sequencing was performed on CD4+ or CD8+ T cells sorted from blood, taken in a trial of the OX40 agonist ivuxolimab. All receptors come from an adult with an advanced solid tumor such as melanoma, head and neck, liver or kidney cancer.

The rearrangement joins TRBV12-5 to TRBJ2-5; maybe TRBD1 (5 bases). Trimming shortened V by 5 bases and J by 1 base, and 5 bases separated the two germline ends. This CDR3 has 12 residues. Germline CDR1 is LGHNT and CDR2 is FRNRAP. The CDR3 region is CASGRGQETQYF. The DNA for the CDR3 is TGTGCTAGTGGTAGGGGCCAAGAGACCCAGTACTTC. Variable domain in full (rest from reference TRBV12-5 and TRBJ2-5): DARVTQTPRHKVTEMGQEVTMRCQPILGHNTVFWYRQTMMQGLELLAYFRNRAPLDDSGMPKDRFSAEMPDATLATLKIQPSEPRDSAVYFCASGRGQETQYFGPGTRLLVL.

The rearrangement uses TRBV11-2 and TRBJ2-7, with D unclear. The CDR3 is made up of 12 amino acids. Trimming removed 5 bases at V and 0 bases at J, with 5 bases between. Germline V gives CDR1 SGHAT, CDR2 FQNNGV. CDR3: CASSPVSYEQYF. The CDR3 bases are TGTGCCAGCAGCCCCGTCTCCTACGAGCAGTACTTC.

V usage is TRBV13 and J usage is TRBJ1-2; TRBD1 matches 7 bases. Trimming at V came to 5 bases and at J to 7 bases, leaving 7 bases not matched to a gene. The CDR3 totals 13 residues. The germline gives CDR1 PRHDT, CDR2 FYEKMQ (reference sequence). In nucleotides, the CDR3 is TGTGCCAGCAGCCGAGGGACAGCGAGTGGCTACACCTTC. Amino acids: CASSRGTASGYTF.

V and J are TRBV19 and TRBJ2-7; D is perhaps TRBD2 (5 bases). The CDR3 extends over 15 amino acids. CDR1 is LNHDA, CDR2 SQIVND, per germline (reference sequence). The germline V and J ends were trimmed by 0 bases and 2 bases, with 11 bases remaining between them. CDR3 in amino acids: CASSIDSDGTYEQYF. CDR3 DNA sequence: TGTGCCAGTAGTATAGACTCGGACGGGACCTACGAGCAGTACTTC.

The rearrangement links TRBV28 to TRBJ2-7, with 10 bases aligning to TRBD2. J was trimmed by 5 bases and V by 6 bases; bases with no gene match: 16. This CDR3 has 17 amino acids. Germline V CDR1 and CDR2: MDHEN, SYDVKM. The CDR3 sequence: CASSPTLAGTPRHEQYF. CDR3 DNA sequence: TGTGCCAGCAGCCCAACACTAGCGGGGACCCCGCGCCACGAGCAGTACTTC.

The chain links TRBV6-1 to TRBJ2-7; D perhaps matches TRBD2 (5 bases). The CDR3 runs 15 residues. The V and J ends lost 3 bases and 4 bases respectively, with 16 bases between them. Germline CDR1 reads MNHNS; CDR2 reads SASEGT. The CDR3 spells CASSEGWGVSYEQYF. The CDR3 region has the DNA TGTGCCAGCAGTGAGGGGTGGGGAGTCTCTTACGAGCAGTACTTC.

This clone appeared a few times. The CDR3 loop is CASSLNPRANEKLFF. DNA of the CDR3: TGCGCCAGCAGCTTGAATCCCCGGGCTAATGAAAAACTGTTTTTT. This chain uses TRBV5-1 with TRBJ1-4; D is unresolved. V lost 1 base, J lost 3 bases, and 10 bases lay in between. There are 15 residues in the CDR3. Germline V gene lookup returns CDR1 SGHRS and CDR2 YFSETQ.

V gene TRBV9 combines with J gene TRBJ2-3; a weak D match, TRBD2 (5 bases). CDR3 length: 12 amino acids. CDR1 SGDLS and CDR2 YYNGEE come from the germline V gene. With 1 base removed from V and 6 bases from J, the gap between germline ends came to 6 bases. The CDR3 loop is CASSVREDTQYF. CDR3 DNA sequence: TGTGCCAGCAGCGTAAGGGAGGATACGCAGTATTTT. The entire variable domain, with the rest obtained from reference TRBV9 and TRBJ2-3, is as follows: DSGVTQTPKHLITATGQRVTLRCSPRSGDLSVYWYQQSLDQGLQFLIQYYNGEERAKGNILERFSAQQFPDLHSELNLSSLELGDSALYFCASSVREDTQYFGPGTRLTVL.

This chain joins TRBV6-1 and TRBJ1-4, with D unclear. Germline V gene data show CDR1 as MNHNS and CDR2 as SASEGT. V was clipped by 1 base and J by 0 bases, with 15 bases between them. CDR3 size: 18 residues. CDR3: CASSEGPLSPTTNEKLFF. CDR3 in DNA: TGTGCCAGCAGTGAAGGGCCGCTCTCCCCAACAACTAATGAAAAACTGTTTTTT.

The chain couples TRBV5-6 to TRBJ1-6; D ambiguous. V was cut by 3 bases and J by 3 bases, with 13 bases left in between. Germline-derived CDR1 and CDR2 are SGHDT and YYEEEE. The CDR3 contains 16 residues. The CDR3 sequence is CASSSREWYYNSPLHF. The DNA of the CDR3 is TGTGCCAGCAGCTCTCGGGAGTGGTACTATAATTCACCCCTCCACTTT. Using reference TRBV5-6 and TRBJ1-6 for the parts outside the CDR3, the full variable domain is DAGVTQSPTHLIKTRGQQVTLRCSPKSGHDTVSWYQQALGQGPQFIFQYYEEEERQRGNFPDRFSGHQFPNYSSELNVNALLLGDSALYLCASSSREWYYNSPLHFGNGTRLTVT.

CDR3 sequence reads: CASSLNRVVDQPQHF. The DNA for the CDR3 is TGTGCCAGTAGTCTCAACAGGGTTGTAGATCAGCCCCAGCATTTT. The V call is TRBV19, the J call TRBJ1-5, with D maybe TRBD1 (6 bases). The CDR3 is made up of 15 amino acids. Trimming took off 5 bases at V and 5 bases at J, with 16 bases between the two ends. CDR1 and CDR2 from the germline V gene are LNHDA and SQIVND (reference sequence).

The chain combines TRBV18 with TRBJ2-7; weak D call: TRBD1 (7 bases). Per germline, CDR1 KGHSH and CDR2 LQKENI. V dropped 6 bases and J dropped 5 bases, with 20 bases sitting between them. There are 15 residues in the CDR3. CDR3 coding DNA: TGTGCCAGCTCCCGCGAGGCAGGGGGGCTAGACGAGCAGTACTTC. Its protein product is CASSREAGGLDEQYF.

The gene calls are TRBV28 and TRBJ1-6; 8 bases map to TRBD1. V was clipped by 4 bases and J by 1 base; unmatched bases: 6. The CDR3 length is 17 residues. The germline CDR1 and CDR2 sequences are MDHEN and SYDVKM. The CDR3 loop is CASSSLTGASYNSPLHF. CDR3 DNA sequence: TGTGCCAGCAGTTCTCTGACAGGGGCATCCTATAATTCACCCCTCCACTTT.

This sequence joins TRBV5-6 and TRBJ1-2; D is possibly TRBD1 (5 bases). This CDR3 is built from 14 residues. Germline CDR1 is SGHDT and CDR2 is YYEEEE. The ends were cut back, 0 bases at V and 1 base at J, with 7 bases in the middle. The CDR3: CASSLADSNYGYTF. The CDR3 region has the DNA TGTGCCAGCAGCTTGGCCGACAGTAACTATGGCTACACCTTC.

A single count supports this clone. The chain joins TRBV19 to TRBJ2-7, with a weak D call TRBD1 (5 bases). CDR3 length equals 14 residues. The germline CDR1 and CDR2 sequences are LNHDA and SQIVND (reference sequence). V was trimmed by 4 bases and J by 0 bases, leaving 10 bases between them. The CDR3 is CASSRTTSSYEQYF. In DNA form, the CDR3 reads TGTGCCAGTAGTAGGACAACAAGCTCCTACGAGCAGTACTTC.

This clone has only one observation. The V call is TRBV7-2, the J call TRBJ2-7, with D perhaps assigned TRBD1 or TRBD2 (6 bases each). The CDR3 spans 15 residues. Germline V gene sequence: CDR1 SGHTA, CDR2 FQGNSA. Between the trimmed V and J ends, which lost 2 bases and 2 bases, there was a span of 13 bases. This CDR3 reads CASSLTRGPAYEQYF. Written as DNA, the CDR3 is TGTGCCAGCAGCTTAACTCGGGGGCCAGCCTACGAGCAGTACTTC. Using reference TRBV7-2 and TRBJ2-7 for the parts outside the CDR3, the full variable domain is GAGVSQSPSNKVTEKGKDVELRCDPISGHTALYWYRQSLGQGLEFLIYFQGNSAPDKSGLPSDRFSAERTGGSVSTLTIQRTQQEDSAVYLCASSLTRGPAYEQYFGPGTRLTVT.

This clone has only one observation. The CDR3 region is CASSLDRGVDNSPLHF. In DNA form, the CDR3 reads TGTGCCAGCAGCCTTGACAGGGGAGTGGATAATTCACCCCTCCACTTT. J is TRBJ1-6 and V is TRBV11-1, with 8 nucleotides matching TRBD1. This CDR3 spans 16 amino acids. V shed 5 bases and J 5 bases; nucleotides not matched to a gene: 8. Per the germline V gene, CDR1 is SGHAT and CDR2 is FQDESV (reference sequence).

The chain couples TRBV7-2 to TRBJ1-2, with TRBD1 matching 7 bases. The CDR3 consists of 14 residues. V shed 7 bases, J shed 4 bases, and the junction held 9 bases outside the gene matches. CDR1 and CDR2 (germline): SGHTA, FQGNSA. The CDR3 DNA follows: TGTGCCAGCAACAACCGGGACAGAATCTATGGCTACACCTTC. Protein product: CASNNRDRIYGYTF.

There are a few counts of this clone. The rearrangement links TRBV11-3 to TRBJ2-7; weak D call: TRBD2 (6 bases). CDR3 size: 15 residues. With 3 bases removed from V and 2 bases from J, the gap between germline ends came to 14 bases. From germline, CDR1 is SGHNT and CDR2 YENEEA. The CDR3 DNA follows: TGTGCCAGCAGCTTCCGGCGGGACTTCACCTACGAGCAGTACTTC. This encodes CASSFRRDFTYEQYF.

The chain is built from TRBV6-1 and TRBJ1-2; no definite D call. Trimming removed 0 bases from V and 0 bases from J, with 8 bases in between. Germline loops: CDR1 MNHNS, CDR2 SASEGT. The CDR3 contains 15 residues. In DNA, the CDR3 is TGTGCCAGCAGTGAAGCTGGTGCAGCTAACTATGGCTACACCTTC. Translating it yields CASSEAGAANYGYTF.

The rearrangement uses TRBV5-1 and TRBJ2-7; perhaps D is TRBD1 or TRBD2 (5 bases each). The length of the CDR3 is 15 residues. CDR1 is SGHRS, CDR2 YFSETQ, per germline. Trimming took 1 base from V and 4 from J, leaving 15 bases between them. CDR3 in DNA: TGCGCCAGCAGCTTGACGAGGGGAACCTCTTACGAGCAGTACTTC. Translated, it gives CASSLTRGTSYEQYF.